This T cell receptor (beta chain) was sequenced during a study of T cells and Merkel cell carcinoma outcomes. Produced via immunoSEQ multiplex PCR; TCRdb's table is partial and in-frame only. The profile covers roughly 4,000 clones, with 92% appearing a single time and under 2% taken by the ten largest. As for this clone: Its antigen is undetermined.

Study-level points and caveats: In Merkel cell carcinoma, repertoire and T-cell density reportedly predicted outcomes.

The TCR comes from a human donor with Merkel cell carcinoma. The sequenced sample consisted of tumor tissue from Merkel cell carcinoma.

The CDR3 region is CASSSTEAGQPQHF. The CDR3 DNA follows: TGTGCCAGCAGCTCGACAGAGGCGGGGCAGCCCCAGCATTTT. The chain uses TRBV7-9 and TRBJ1-5; D perhaps matches TRBD1 (5 bases). This CDR3 comprises 14 residues. Germline CDR1 reads SEHNR; CDR2 reads FQNEAQ (reference sequence). V was trimmed by 4 bases and J by 7 bases, leaving 14 bases between them.